Listed here are 29 T cell receptor beta chains from one sample, sequenced in a study of T-cell reconstitution after alpha-beta-depleted transplantation in children. Construction of the TCRbeta library involved unique molecular identifiers. MiXCR was run by TCRdb on the PCR reads, yielding one entry per CDR3 protein. The sample holds hundreds of thousands of distinct CDR3 sequences, 10% to 15% seen once. The source material was PBMCs, mostly from graft donor cells, sampled 360 days after TCRalphabeta/CD19-depleted stem cell transplant. The source is a male patient between 5 and 17 years old who had a stem cell transplant for acute myeloid leukemia, so the T cells may come from the graft donor.

This clonotype came up a few times. The J gene is TRBJ2-1, the V gene TRBV30; TRBD2 agrees at 9 bases. The V gene's germline CDR1 is GTSNPN and CDR2 SVGIG (reference sequence). V dropped 2 bases and J dropped 12; count of bases not matched to a gene: 11. The CDR3 totals 14 residues. CDR3 region: CAWSTAGGGVGQFF. CDR3 coding DNA: TGTGCCTGGAGTACCGCGGGAGGGGGAGTGGGGCAGTTCTTC.

The chain recombines TRBV7-8 with TRBJ2-7, with TRBD2 identical over 11 bases. Per the germline V gene, CDR1 is SGHVS and CDR2 is FQNEAQ. This CDR3 contains 17 residues. Trimming at V came to 5 bases and at J to 2 bases, leaving 11 bases not matched to a gene. The CDR3 DNA sequence: TGTGCCAGCAGCCCCGATCCGACTAGCGGGATGACCTACGAGCAGTACTTC. Translation gives CASSPDPTSGMTYEQYF.

This clonotype has ten or more counts. The chain recombines TRBV6-2 or TRBV6-3 with TRBJ1-2, with D tentatively TRBD1 (6 bases). The CDR3 runs to 15 residues. Trimming removed 6 bases at V and 8 bases at J, with 22 bases between. Germline loops: CDR1 MNHEY, CDR2 SVGEGT. CDR3 in DNA: TGTGCCAGCAGCTCAGACAGGCTCCGGAACCGGGGCTACACCTTC. Amino acids: CASSSDRLRNRGYTF.

This clonotype was seen ten or more times. This sequence joins TRBV20-1 and TRBJ2-7; no clear D. The CDR3 contains 13 residues. V was cut by 2 bases and J by 4 bases, with 12 bases left in between. Germline-derived CDR1 and CDR2 are DFQATT and SNEGSKA (reference sequence). CDR3: CSARLQGAYEQYF. The CDR3 nucleotides are TGCAGTGCTAGACTCCAAGGAGCATACGAGCAGTACTTC.

In this sample, this clonotype turned up a few times. The chain uses TRBV4-3 and TRBJ2-7, with 9 bases that match TRBD2. The CDR3 covers 15 residues. The V and J ends lost 3 bases and 0 bases, in that order; junction bases with no gene match: 3. The germline V gene encodes CDR1 LGHNA and CDR2 YSLEER. CDR3 sequence reads: CASSQIAGDSYEQYF. Written as DNA, the CDR3 is TGCGCCAGCAGCCAGATAGCGGGAGACTCCTACGAGCAGTACTTC.

This clonotype was found a few times. The V and J genes are TRBV4-2 and TRBJ2-7, with 8 bases lining up with TRBD2. Germline-derived CDR1 and CDR2 are LGHNA and YNFKEQ. The CDR3 has 17 amino acids. V dropped 0 bases and J dropped 3; count of bases not matched to a gene: 10. The CDR3 spells CASSQDLGALADYEQYF. The CDR3 DNA sequence: TGTGCCAGCAGCCAAGATCTTGGGGCACTAGCGGACTACGAGCAGTACTTC.

V gene TRBV28 combines with J gene TRBJ2-1; no clear D. This CDR3 has 16 amino acids. Between the trimmed V and J ends, which lost 5 bases and 4 bases, there was a span of 18 bases. Germline CDR1 MDHEN, CDR2 SYDVKM. The CDR3 loop is CASSLLTRVVYNEQFF. CDR3 coding DNA: TGTGCCAGCAGTCTATTGACTCGGGTCGTATACAATGAGCAGTTCTTC.

There are many counts of this clonotype. This rearrangement joins TRBV12-3 or TRBV12-4 to TRBJ2-5; 12 bases are a match to TRBD2. The CDR3 is made up of 15 amino acids. V lost 6 bases to trimming and J lost 4 bases; unmatched junction nucleotides: 6. The CDR3 DNA follows: TGTGCCAGCAGCCAACTAGCGGGAGGCGGAGAGACCCAGTACTTC. Translating gives CASSQLAGGGETQYF.

The rearrangement uses TRBV27 and TRBJ2-7; TRBD1 is a possible D gene (6 bases). This CDR3 region has 17 residues. Germline values: CDR1 MNHEY, CDR2 SMNVEV (reference sequence). V was shortened by 5 bases and J by 2 bases, with 22 bases between the two germline ends. For the CDR3, the DNA is TGTGCCAGCAGTCCTAGGGCAGGGGCAGGGAGTGCCTACGAGCAGTACTTC. It is translated as CASSPRAGAGSAYEQYF.

This clonotype was picked up a small number of times. The J gene is TRBJ2-7, the V gene TRBV4-3; D is uncertain. The germline V gene encodes CDR1 LGHNA and CDR2 YSLEER. Trimming removed 5 bases from V and 3 bases from J, with 14 bases in between. This CDR3 is 14 amino acids long. The CDR3 region is CASSARRDLYEQYF. CDR3 nucleotide sequence: TGCGCCAGCAGCGCACGAAGAGACCTCTACGAGCAGTACTTC.

This chain connects TRBV4-3 to TRBJ2-2; possibly TRBD1 for D (6 bases). Germline V gene data show CDR1 as LGHNA and CDR2 as YSLEER. This CDR3 is built from 15 residues. The V and J ends lost 1 base and 4 bases respectively, with 10 bases between them. Here the CDR3 reads CASSQAGRGTGELFF. CDR3 nucleotides: TGCGCCAGCAGCCAAGCCGGCAGGGGCACCGGGGAGCTGTTTTTT.

This clonotype appeared many times. The gene calls are TRBV20-1 and TRBJ1-1; D ambiguous. The CDR3 runs 12 residues. Between the trimmed V and J ends, which lost 5 bases and 4 bases, there was a span of 11 bases. Germline lookup yields CDR1 DFQATT and CDR2 SNEGSKA (reference sequence). CDR3 protein: CSAGRVGTEAFF. In nucleotides, the CDR3 is TGCAGTGCTGGGAGGGTGGGCACTGAAGCTTTCTTT.

The J gene is TRBJ1-2, the V gene TRBV24-1, with TRBD1 matching over 8 bases. The CDR3 totals 12 residues. Germline lookup yields CDR1 KGHDR and CDR2 SFDVKD. J gave up 8 bases and V 7 bases, and 5 bases lay outside the gene matches. CDR3 amino acids: CATRTGAGGYTF. CDR3 in DNA: TGTGCCACCAGGACAGGGGCTGGCGGCTACACCTTC.

The table lists this clonotype with a few counts. The V gene is TRBV7-9, the J gene TRBJ2-7; possibly TRBD1 or TRBD2 for D (5 bases each). V was pared by 5 bases and J by 1 base, with 12 bases between. The CDR3 is made up of 14 amino acids. Germline CDR1 is SEHNR and CDR2 is FQNEAQ (reference sequence). CDR3 in amino acids: CASSPGGDSYEQYF. In nucleotides, the CDR3 is TGTGCCAGCAGCCCTGGGGGAGATTCCTACGAGCAGTACTTC.

This clonotype was picked up many times. This CDR3 is CSVRGTSGGSYNEQFF. CDR3 DNA: TGCAGCGTTCGAGGGACTAGCGGGGGCTCCTACAATGAGCAGTTCTTC. This chain uses TRBV29-1 with TRBJ2-1; 14 positions agree with TRBD2. Germline V gene lookup returns CDR1 SQVTM and CDR2 ANQGSEA. With V trimmed by 5 bases and J by 0 bases, 3 bases remained unmatched. This CDR3 spans 16 amino acids.

This clonotype has more than one count but fewer than ten. The chain couples TRBV20-1 to TRBJ2-1; D is uncertain. The CDR3 consists of 14 residues. Trimming removed 0 bases from V and 5 bases from J, with 11 bases in between. The germline V gene has CDR1 DFQATT and CDR2 SNEGSKA (reference sequence). The CDR3 protein is CSARDPTVNNEQFF. The CDR3 coding sequence is TGCAGTGCTAGAGATCCGACTGTAAACAATGAGCAGTTCTTC.

This clonotype has only a few counts. The CDR3 coding sequence is TGTGCCAGCAGCGTACGACTAGCGGGAGAGGCCCAAGAGACCCAGTACTTC. Its translation: CASSVRLAGEAQETQYF. The rearrangement links TRBV9 to TRBJ2-5; TRBD2 matches at 12 bases. Germline CDR1 and CDR2: SGDLS and YYNGEE. V trimming: 1 base; J trimming: 1 base; junction bases outside the gene matches: 5. The CDR3 runs 17 residues.

This clonotype was recorded a few times. This chain links TRBV6-4 with TRBJ2-1; 7 positions match TRBD2. This CDR3 has 13 amino acids. Trimming cost V 2 bases and J 16 bases; bases outside gene matches: 11. The germline gives CDR1 MRHNA, CDR2 SNTAGT. CDR3: CASSDTRGGSPFF. CDR3 bases: TGTGCCAGCAGTGACACTAGGGGCGGGAGTCCCTTCTTC.

The chain combines TRBV19 with TRBJ1-6; no firm D call. This CDR3 has 15 amino acids. V lost 5 bases, J lost 14 bases, and 22 bases lay in between. Germline V lookup: CDR1 LNHDA, CDR2 SQIVND (reference sequence). CDR3 sequence (DNA): TGTGCCAGTAGTCTTCAAATTGGGCAGGAAGATTCCCTCCACTTT. Translating gives CASSLQIGQEDSLHF.

Many counts were recorded for this clonotype. A junction end diverges from the germline sequence, so it may reflect a read error. The chain uses TRBV7-2 and TRBJ2-1, with TRBD1 as a possible D gene (6 bases). This CDR3 spans 15 amino acids. Germline V gene sequence: CDR1 SGHTA, CDR2 FQGNSA. This CDR3 reads CASCLGTTSYNEQFF. CDR3 nucleotides: TGTGCCAGCTGCTTAGGGACAACCAGTTACAATGAGCAGTTCTTC. Drawing the rest from reference TRBV7-2 and TRBJ2-1, the complete variable domain is GAGVSQSPSNKVTEKGKDVELRCDPISGHTALYWYRQSLGQGLEFLIYFQGNSAPDKSGLPSDRFSAERTGGSVSTLTIQRTQQEDSAVYLCASCLGTTSYNEQFFGPGTRLTVL.

In its sample, this clonotype was seen many times. V and J are TRBV10-3 and TRBJ2-7; D may be TRBD1 (7 bases). The germline CDR1 and CDR2 sequences are ENHRY and SYGVKD. Trimming removed 1 base from V and 3 bases from J, with 19 bases in between. There are 17 residues in the CDR3. For the CDR3, the DNA is TGTGCCATCAGTGAGTTTTATTCAGGGGGGCGCTTCTACGAGCAGTACTTC. This translates into CAISEFYSGGRFYEQYF.

The V and J genes are TRBV20-1 and TRBJ2-3; D ambiguous. V gave up 7 bases and J gave up 2 bases, with 16 bases separating them. This CDR3 has 14 residues. Germline lookup yields CDR1 DFQATT and CDR2 SNEGSKA (reference sequence). The CDR3 here is CSVTKPASTDTQYF. The DNA of the CDR3 is TGCAGTGTCACAAAGCCAGCATCCACAGATACGCAGTATTTT.

This chain links TRBV5-1 with TRBJ2-4; 10 positions match TRBD2. Losses at the gene ends were 4 bases for V and 0 bases for J; bases not matched to a gene: 4. Germline V gene sequence: CDR1 SGHRS, CDR2 YFSETQ. The CDR3 is 16 residues long. CDR3 DNA sequence: TGCGCCAGCAGCCACGGACTAGCGGAAGCCAAAAACATTCAGTACTTC. This gives the protein CASSHGLAEAKNIQYF.

The chain uses TRBV5-1 and TRBJ1-1; D uncertain. This CDR3 has 14 residues. Germline V gene sequence: CDR1 SGHRS, CDR2 YFSETQ. Trimming shortened V by 0 bases and J by 6 bases, and 12 bases separated the two germline ends. CDR3 protein: CASSLDDFRPEAFF. CDR3 DNA sequence: TGCGCCAGCAGCTTGGATGACTTTCGGCCTGAAGCTTTCTTT.

This clonotype was seen many times. This rearrangement joins TRBV28 to TRBJ1-1; the match to TRBD1 covers 9 bases. J gave up 6 bases and V 1 base, and 12 bases lay outside the gene matches. The CDR3 is 17 residues long. From germline, CDR1 is MDHEN and CDR2 SYDVKM. This CDR3 reads CASSLYIWGTGQAEAFF. The CDR3 coding sequence is TGTGCCAGCAGTTTATATATATGGGGGACAGGGCAAGCTGAAGCTTTCTTT. The variable domain in full, with the rest retrieved from reference TRBV28 and TRBJ1-1, is DVKVTQSSRYLVKRTGEKVFLECVQDMDHENMFWYRQDPGLGLRLIYFSYDVKMKEKGDIPEGYSVSREKKERFSLILESASTNQTSMYLCASSLYIWGTGQAEAFFGQGTRLTVV.

This clonotype has a count of ten or more. V usage is TRBV9 and J usage is TRBJ2-5; D perhaps matches TRBD2 (5 bases). Germline values: CDR1 SGDLS, CDR2 YYNGEE. This CDR3 is built from 16 residues. Trimming shortened V by 0 bases and J by 2 bases, and 14 bases separated the two germline ends. CDR3 nucleotide sequence: TGTGCCAGCAGCGTAGAGCGAGCGGAGATTCAAGAGACCCAGTACTTC. Protein: CASSVERAEIQETQYF.

The rearrangement links TRBV29-1 to TRBJ2-5; 11 nucleotides line up with TRBD2. Germline V CDR1 and CDR2: SQVTM, ANQGSEA. The CDR3 length is 15 residues. Trimming took 4 bases from V and 2 from J; bases not matched to a gene: 6. This CDR3 reads CSVGLAGGEQETQYF. The CDR3 nucleotides read TGCAGCGTTGGGCTAGCGGGAGGAGAGCAAGAGACCCAGTACTTC.

This clonotype was seen a few times. The J gene is TRBJ2-1, the V gene TRBV7-2; TRBD2 aligns across 9 bases. CDR1 SGHTA and CDR2 FQGNSA come from the germline V gene. V lost 2 bases and J lost 6; bases outside the gene matches: 8. CDR3 length: 16 residues. The CDR3 here is CASSLILAGAGNEQFF. The CDR3 nucleotides are TGTGCCAGCAGCTTAATATTAGCGGGAGCGGGCAATGAGCAGTTCTTC.

The chain joins TRBV5-1 to TRBJ1-2; D is undetermined. The V gene's germline CDR1 is SGHRS and CDR2 YFSETQ. Trimming left V 2 bases short and J 8 bases short, with 10 bases between. CDR3 length equals 12 residues. CDR3 amino acids: CASSFSFWGYTF. CDR3 DNA: TGCGCCAGCAGCTTCAGCTTCTGGGGCTACACCTTC.